This T cell receptor beta chain was retrieved from a study of molecular identifiers for immune sequencing clone quantification. Looking at the study overall: Replicates involved a five-way split of RNA from roughly 18,000 or 92,000 naive CD8 cells, with sequencing of four. Findings and caveats of the study: Barcodes shared by identical TCR molecules could lead to underestimated sizes of highly expanded clones.

Sorted inputs of roughly 17,000 to 1,000,000 cells, with 10%, 30% or 50% RNA, yielded naive CD8 libraries. Listed TCR primers and previously described methods were used for bulk TCR libraries. TCRdb reprocessed the PCR reads with MiXCR, giving one entry per CDR3 protein. The sample shows about 320,000 distinct CDR3 sequences, roughly a quarter of them seen only once. V lost 6 bases to trimming and J lost 3 bases; unmatched junction nucleotides: 12. There are 16 residues in the CDR3. Germline CDR1 and CDR2: MRHNA and SNTAGT. In regard to this clonotype: Its antigen remains unknown. The conserved phenylalanine or tryptophan is not found at the CDR3 terminus, so this likely reflects a read error.

The chain uses TRBV6-4 and TRBJ2-7; TRBD1 agrees at 9 bases. Sequenced input: naive CD8+ T cells from blood, with Jurkat cell RNA spiked in. Subset reported: FACS-sorted CD8+CD4-CCR7+CD45RA+ naive T cells. The source is a human donor in good health. Some libraries in this study had Jurkat cell RNA spiked in. CDR3 region: CASRNTPGQGNYEQYI. CDR3 in DNA: TGTGCCAGCAGAAACACACCGGGACAGGGAAACTACGAGCAGTACATC.